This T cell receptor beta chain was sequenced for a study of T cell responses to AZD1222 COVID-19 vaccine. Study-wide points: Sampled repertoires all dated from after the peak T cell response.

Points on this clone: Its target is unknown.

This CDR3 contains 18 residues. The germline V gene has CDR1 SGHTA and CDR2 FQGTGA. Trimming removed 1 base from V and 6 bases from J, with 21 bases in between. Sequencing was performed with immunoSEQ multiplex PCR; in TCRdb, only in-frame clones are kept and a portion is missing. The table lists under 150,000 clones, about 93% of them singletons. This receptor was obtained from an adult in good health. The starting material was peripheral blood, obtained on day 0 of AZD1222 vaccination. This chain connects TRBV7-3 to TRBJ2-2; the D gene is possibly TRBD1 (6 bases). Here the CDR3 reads CASSLSTGSLNSAGELFF. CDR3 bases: TGTGCCAGCAGCTTAAGTACAGGGTCCCTGAATTCGGCCGGGGAGCTGTTTTTT.